These 26 T cell receptor beta chains originate from one sample sequenced in a study of T cells in Graves' hyperthyroidism and ophthalmopathy. Authors of the study amplified TCR beta CDR3 regions from RNA transcripts. The primer set for the first-round RT-PCR of the TCR CDR3 was HTBI. In TCRdb, the multiplex PCR reads were re-called with MiXCR into one record per CDR3 protein. The repertoire has about 350,000 distinct CDR3 sequences, less than 20% of them found once; the top ten carry 15% to 19%. The specimen sequenced was blood. The receptors come from a woman in her 40s with Graves' ophthalmopathy.

This clonotype showed up many times. The V gene is TRBV4-3, the J gene TRBJ2-7; TRBD2 matches 8 bases. The V gene end was trimmed by 1 base and the J gene end by 2 bases; junction bases not matched to a gene: 4. The germline V gene encodes CDR1 LGHNA and CDR2 YSLEER. The length of the CDR3 is 15 residues. The CDR3 DNA is TGCGCCAGCAGCCAAGGGACGGGGGGGACCTACGAGCAGTACTTC. Amino acids: CASSQGTGGTYEQYF.

This clonotype was observed at least ten times. The chain couples TRBV4-1 to TRBJ2-7, with TRBD1 matching over 9 bases. The CDR3 is 15 residues long. Unmatched junction bases numbered 4, after V lost 0 bases and J lost 4 bases. The V gene's germline CDR1 is MGHRA and CDR2 YSYEKL. DNA of the CDR3: TGCGCCAGCAGCCAAGAACCGGACAGGGGTTACGAGCAGTACTTC. Its protein is CASSQEPDRGYEQYF.

This clonotype was recorded at least ten times. J is TRBJ2-7 and V is TRBV13, with 12 bases lining up with TRBD2. Germline trimming cut 5 bases from V and 2 bases from J; bases unmatched to any gene: 4. CDR1 and CDR2 (germline): PRHDT, FYEKMQ (reference sequence). CDR3 length equals 15 residues. CDR3 sequence reads: CASSVRLAGAYEQYF. The CDR3 DNA follows: TGTGCCAGCAGCGTTAGACTAGCGGGAGCCTACGAGCAGTACTTC.

This clonotype has only a few counts. The genes are TRBV12-3 or TRBV12-4 and TRBJ1-1; a possible D gene is TRBD1 (5 bases). This CDR3 contains 13 residues. V was clipped by 7 bases and J by 9 bases, with 18 bases between them. CDR3 DNA sequence: TGTGCCAGCACCAATTTTGGGGACCGGAAAGCTTTCTTT. Protein product: CASTNFGDRKAFF.

The chain joins TRBV24-1 to TRBJ2-1; 9 positions match TRBD1. Losses at the gene ends were 4 bases for V and 11 bases for J; bases not matched to a gene: 5. The CDR3 has 13 residues. Looked up from germline, CDR1 is KGHDR and CDR2 is SFDVKD. CDR3 residues: CATSDGDREKQFF. The CDR3 DNA is TGTGCCACCAGTGACGGGGACAGGGAGAAGCAGTTCTTC.

This clonotype was observed many times. V is TRBV6-5 and J is TRBJ2-7; 10 bases align to TRBD1. J lost 6 bases, V lost 2 bases, and 16 bases had no gene match. Germline CDR1 reads MNHEY; CDR2 reads SVGAGI. There are 18 residues in the CDR3. The CDR3 region is CASSYAPSLRDRGSEQYF. CDR3 coding DNA: TGTGCCAGCAGTTACGCCCCCAGTCTCCGGGACAGGGGATCCGAGCAGTACTTC.

This clonotype was recorded many times. The rearrangement joins TRBV20-1 to TRBJ2-7; 12 bases map to TRBD2. CDR3 length: 15 amino acids. Germline loops: CDR1 DFQATT, CDR2 SNEGSKA (reference sequence). V lost 5 bases to trimming and J lost 6 bases; unmatched junction nucleotides: 11. The CDR3 bases are TGCAGTGCTGGGGCCCTAGCGGGAGGGCCGCGCGAGCAGTACTTC. This sequence encodes CSAGALAGGPREQYF.

This clonotype was detected many times. The J gene is TRBJ2-7, the V gene TRBV12-3 or TRBV12-4; no definite D call. The CDR3 totals 14 residues. V lost 5 bases, J lost 7 bases, and 18 bases lay in between. The CDR3 DNA reads as TGTGCCAGCAGTGACGGTGACCTCCTGAGGGAGCAGTACTTC. It yields the protein CASSDGDLLREQYF.

This clonotype was seen only a few times. This chain links TRBV30 with TRBJ1-5, with 7 bases that match TRBD1. Per the germline V gene, CDR1 is GTSNPN and CDR2 is SVGIG (reference sequence). With V trimmed by 0 bases and J by 7 bases, 3 bases remained unmatched. This CDR3 spans 13 amino acids. The CDR3 nucleotides read TGTGCCTGGAGTGTAGGGGGCGGGCAGCCCCAGCATTTT. It specifies CAWSVGGGQPQHF.

This clonotype was seen repeatedly, ten times or more. A single base separates this from a much larger clone, so it may be a read error. This sequence joins TRBV28 and TRBJ1-2, with TRBD1 as a possible D gene (6 bases). Trimming shortened V by 11 bases and J by 7 bases, and 20 bases separated the two germline ends. Germline-derived CDR1 and CDR2 are MDHEN and SYDVKM. The CDR3 sequence is 13 residues long. The CDR3 here is CAGISDQGFGYTF. CDR3 coding DNA: TGTGCCGGCATAAGTGACCAGGGGTTTGGCTACACCTTC.

This clonotype was observed many times. The DNA for the CDR3 is TGTGCCAGCAGCGTAGGGGACAGGCGAAATGGAAACACCATATATTTT. This encodes CASSVGDRRNGNTIYF. The V gene is TRBV9, the J gene TRBJ1-3, with TRBD1 matching over 8 bases. J lost 3 bases, V lost 0 bases, and 5 bases had no gene match. The CDR3 totals 16 residues. Per the germline V gene, CDR1 is SGDLS and CDR2 is YYNGEE.

This clonotype was recorded at least ten times. CDR3 sequence (DNA): TGCGCCAGCAGCCAAGACCTTCCGGTCTCCTACGAGCAGTACTTC. Its translation: CASSQDLPVSYEQYF. The gene calls are TRBV4-1 and TRBJ2-7; D call uncertain. V was clipped by 0 bases and J by 0 bases, with 9 bases between them. The germline CDR1 and CDR2 sequences are MGHRA and YSYEKL. The CDR3 sequence is 15 residues long.

At least ten counts were recorded for this clonotype. The chain employs TRBV29-1 and TRBJ1-1; TRBD1 is a possible D gene (5 bases). The CDR3 is 13 residues long. Between the trimmed V and J ends, which lost 5 bases and 0 bases, there was a span of 10 bases. Per germline, CDR1 SQVTM and CDR2 ANQGSEA. CDR3 nucleotide sequence: TGCAGCGTTTTCGGGACTCTGAACACTGAAGCTTTCTTT. Protein: CSVFGTLNTEAFF.

The gene calls are TRBV30 and TRBJ2-5, with D maybe TRBD1 (6 bases). V was shortened by 5 bases and J by 4 bases, with 14 bases between the two germline ends. The CDR3 covers 13 residues. Germline CDR1 is GTSNPN and CDR2 is SVGIG (reference sequence). The CDR3 protein is CAWENRVGETQYF. The CDR3 DNA follows: TGTGCCTGGGAGAACAGGGTAGGAGAGACCCAGTACTTC.

This clonotype has only a few counts. This CDR3 reads CASSVNSAGGTGELFF. The CDR3, as DNA: TGTGCCAGCAGCGTAAATTCAGCGGGAGGTACCGGGGAGCTGTTTTTT. The V gene is TRBV9, the J gene TRBJ2-2; 9 nucleotides line up with TRBD2. CDR1 SGDLS and CDR2 YYNGEE come from the germline V gene. This CDR3 is 16 amino acids long. Trimming at V came to 1 base and at J to 5 bases, leaving 6 bases not matched to a gene.

The chain carries TRBV19 and TRBJ2-2; tentatively, D is TRBD1 (7 bases). V lost 2 bases and J lost 6, with 16 bases in between. Germline V lookup: CDR1 LNHDA, CDR2 SQIVND (reference sequence). The CDR3 has 16 amino acids. CDR3 sequence reads: CASSIFGGTAAGELFF. Here the CDR3 DNA reads TGTGCCAGTAGTATATTTGGGGGGACAGCTGCCGGGGAGCTGTTTTTT.

This clonotype was detected ten times or more. V gene TRBV12-3 or TRBV12-4 combines with J gene TRBJ2-5; no definite D call. The CDR3 is made up of 13 amino acids. V lost 6 bases, J lost 2 bases, and 10 bases lay in between. CDR3 DNA sequence: TGTGCCAGCAGCCCCGGAGAGCAAGAGACCCAGTACTTC. It encodes CASSPGEQETQYF.

The table lists this clonotype with many counts. The DNA of the CDR3 is TGTGCCACTAACAGGGTGAACTATGGCTACACCTTC. This gives the protein CATNRVNYGYTF. The chain has TRBV19 and TRBJ1-2; TRBD1 is a possible D gene (6 bases). The CDR3 has 12 residues. V was shortened by 10 bases and J by 2 bases, with 11 bases between the two germline ends. The germline gives CDR1 LNHDA, CDR2 SQIVND (reference sequence).

This clonotype was observed at least ten times. The rearrangement links TRBV15 to TRBJ1-2; no reliable D call. V was clipped by 0 bases and J by 6 bases, with 11 bases between them. This CDR3 has 14 amino acids. CDR1 is LNHNV, CDR2 YYDKDF, per germline (reference sequence). The CDR3 loop reads CATSRDRQPNGYTF. The CDR3, as DNA: TGTGCCACCAGCAGAGATCGCCAACCCAATGGCTACACCTTC.

This clonotype was detected many times. CDR3 region: CATGQVSYEQYF. CDR3 DNA sequence: TGTGCCACAGGACAGGTCTCCTACGAGCAGTACTTC. The V call is TRBV2, the J call TRBJ2-7, with 7 bases that match TRBD1. The CDR3 spans 12 residues. Germline V CDR1 and CDR2: SNHLY, FYNNEI. V lost 10 bases and J lost 0; bases outside the gene matches: 3.

This chain joins TRBV6-2 or TRBV6-3 and TRBJ1-1; TRBD1 agrees at 7 bases. Germline CDR1 MNHEY, CDR2 SVGEGT. V dropped 8 bases and J dropped 5; count of bases not matched to a gene: 11. This CDR3 comprises 14 residues. The CDR3 sequence is CASLLDRVFTEAFF. The CDR3 region has the DNA TGTGCCAGCTTACTCGACAGGGTGTTTACTGAAGCTTTCTTT.

This clonotype was found many times. The chain joins TRBV6-5 to TRBJ2-7, with 12 bases aligning to TRBD1. The CDR3 spans 14 residues. Trimming at V came to 6 bases and at J to 6 bases, leaving 6 bases not matched to a gene. Germline V gene data show CDR1 as MNHEY and CDR2 as SVGAGI. As DNA, the CDR3 is TGTGCCAGCAGGCGGGGGACAGGGGGCACCGAGCAGTACTTC. Its translation is CASRRGTGGTEQYF.

As to this clonotype: An end of the junction differs from the germline gene, which may be a read error. This chain uses TRBV6-5 with TRBJ1-3; D ambiguous. CDR1 is MNHEY and CDR2 is SVGAGI in the germline V gene. This CDR3 is built from 15 residues. CDR3 region: CVSSYSRGGGNTIYF. CDR3 nucleotide sequence: TGTGTCAGCAGTTACTCCCGGGGAGGTGGAAACACCATATATTTT.

This clonotype has a count of ten or more. The J gene is TRBJ1-2, the V gene TRBV5-1; 8 bases fit TRBD1. Germline V gene data show CDR1 as SGHRS and CDR2 as YFSETQ. This CDR3 has 15 amino acids. V lost 4 bases to trimming and J lost 1 base; unmatched junction nucleotides: 6. CDR3 coding DNA: TGCGCCAGCAGCCCCGACAGGGGACTTAACTATGGCTACACCTTC. Protein: CASSPDRGLNYGYTF.

This clonotype was picked up a small number of times. This chain uses TRBV11-2 with TRBJ1-1; 9 bases are a match to TRBD1. Germline CDR1 SGHAT, CDR2 FQNNGV. The CDR3 is made up of 14 amino acids. V shed 8 bases and J 3 bases; nucleotides not matched to a gene: 7. The CDR3 DNA sequence: TGTGCCAGCGGTCCCGGGACAGGGTACACTGAAGCTTTCTTT. Protein sequence: CASGPGTGYTEAFF.

This clonotype was observed at least ten times. The rearrangement joins TRBV20-1 to TRBJ1-2, with TRBD1 as a possible D gene (5 bases). Germline V gives CDR1 DFQATT, CDR2 SNEGSKA (reference sequence). Trimming cost V 4 bases and J 6 bases, with 18 bases left between them. The CDR3 runs to 14 residues. CDR3 protein: CSATPWGNKHGYTF. In DNA, the CDR3 is TGCAGTGCTACCCCCTGGGGGAATAAGCATGGCTACACCTTC.